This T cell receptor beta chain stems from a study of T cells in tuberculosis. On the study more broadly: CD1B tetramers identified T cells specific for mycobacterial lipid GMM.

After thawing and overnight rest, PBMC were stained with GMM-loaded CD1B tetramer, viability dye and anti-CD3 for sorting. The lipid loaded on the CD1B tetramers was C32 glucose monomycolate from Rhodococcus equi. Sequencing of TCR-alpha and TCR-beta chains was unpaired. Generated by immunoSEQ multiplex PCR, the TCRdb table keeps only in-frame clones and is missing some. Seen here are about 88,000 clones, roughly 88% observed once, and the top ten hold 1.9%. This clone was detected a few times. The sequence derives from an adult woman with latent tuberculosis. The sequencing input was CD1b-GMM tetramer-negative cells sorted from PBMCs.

The CDR3 coding sequence is TGTGCCAGCAGCCCGGTGGGGGGTTTGGCCTACGAGCAGTACTTC. Its protein is CASSPVGGLAYEQYF. The chain combines TRBV7-9 with TRBJ2-7, with D possibly matching TRBD2 (6 bases). Trimming pared 5 bases from V and 2 bases from J, leaving 16 bases between. The germline V gene has CDR1 SEHNR and CDR2 FQNEAQ (reference sequence). The CDR3 contains 15 residues. Full variable domain (remainder filled in from reference TRBV7-9 and TRBJ2-7): DTGVSQNPRHKITKRGQNVTFRCDPISEHNRLYWYRQTLGQGPEFLTYFQNEAQLEKSRLLSDRFSAERPKGSFSTLEIQRTEQGDSAMYLCASSPVGGLAYEQYFGPGTRLTVT.